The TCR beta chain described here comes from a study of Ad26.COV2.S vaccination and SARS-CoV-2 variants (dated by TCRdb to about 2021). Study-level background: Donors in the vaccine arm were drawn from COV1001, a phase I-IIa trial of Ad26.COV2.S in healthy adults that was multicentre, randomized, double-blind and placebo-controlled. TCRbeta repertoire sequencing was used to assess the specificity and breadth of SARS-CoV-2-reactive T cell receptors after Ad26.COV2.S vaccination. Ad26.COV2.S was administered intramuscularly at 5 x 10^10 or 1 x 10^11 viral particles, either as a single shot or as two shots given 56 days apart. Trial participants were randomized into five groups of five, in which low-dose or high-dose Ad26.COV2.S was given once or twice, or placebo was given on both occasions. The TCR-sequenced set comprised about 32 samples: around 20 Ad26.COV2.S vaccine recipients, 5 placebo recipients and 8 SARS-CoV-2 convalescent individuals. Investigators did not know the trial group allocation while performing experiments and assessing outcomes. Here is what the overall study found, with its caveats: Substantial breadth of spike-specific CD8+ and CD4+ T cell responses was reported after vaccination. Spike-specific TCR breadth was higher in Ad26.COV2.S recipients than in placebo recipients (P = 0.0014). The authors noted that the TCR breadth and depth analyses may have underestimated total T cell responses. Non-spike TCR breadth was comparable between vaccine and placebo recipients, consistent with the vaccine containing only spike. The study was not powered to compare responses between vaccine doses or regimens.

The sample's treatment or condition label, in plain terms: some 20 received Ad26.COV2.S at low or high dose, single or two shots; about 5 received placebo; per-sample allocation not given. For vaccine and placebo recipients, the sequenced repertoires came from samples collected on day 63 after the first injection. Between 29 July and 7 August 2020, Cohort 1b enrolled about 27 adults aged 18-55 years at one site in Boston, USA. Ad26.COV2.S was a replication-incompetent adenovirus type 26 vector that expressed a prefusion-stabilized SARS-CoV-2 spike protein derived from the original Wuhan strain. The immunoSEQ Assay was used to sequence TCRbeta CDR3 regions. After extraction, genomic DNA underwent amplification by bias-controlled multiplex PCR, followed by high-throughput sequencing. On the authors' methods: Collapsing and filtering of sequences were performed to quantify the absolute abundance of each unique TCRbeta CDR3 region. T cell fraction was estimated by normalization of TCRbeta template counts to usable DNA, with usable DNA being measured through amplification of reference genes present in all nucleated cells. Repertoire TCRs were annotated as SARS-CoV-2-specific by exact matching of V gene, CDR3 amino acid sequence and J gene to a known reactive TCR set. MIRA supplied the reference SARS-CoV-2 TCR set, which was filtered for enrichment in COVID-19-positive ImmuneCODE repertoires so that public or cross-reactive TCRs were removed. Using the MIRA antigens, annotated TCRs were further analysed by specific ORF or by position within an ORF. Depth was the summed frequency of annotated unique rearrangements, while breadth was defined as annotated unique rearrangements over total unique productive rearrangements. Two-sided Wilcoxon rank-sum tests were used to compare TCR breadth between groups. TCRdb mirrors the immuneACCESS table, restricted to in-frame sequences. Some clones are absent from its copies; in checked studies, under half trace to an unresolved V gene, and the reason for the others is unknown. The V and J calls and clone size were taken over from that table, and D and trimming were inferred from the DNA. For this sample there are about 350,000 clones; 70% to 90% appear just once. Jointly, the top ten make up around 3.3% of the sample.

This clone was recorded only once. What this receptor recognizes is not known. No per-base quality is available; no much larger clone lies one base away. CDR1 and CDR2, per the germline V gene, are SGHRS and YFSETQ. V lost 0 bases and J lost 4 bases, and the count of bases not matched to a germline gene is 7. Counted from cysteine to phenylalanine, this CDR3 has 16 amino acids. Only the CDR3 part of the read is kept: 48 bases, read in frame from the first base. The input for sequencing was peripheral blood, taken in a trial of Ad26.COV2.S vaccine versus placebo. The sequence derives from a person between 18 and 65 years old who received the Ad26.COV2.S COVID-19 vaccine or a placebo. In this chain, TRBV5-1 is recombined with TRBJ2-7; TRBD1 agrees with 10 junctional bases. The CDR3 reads CASSLGDRGFGYEQYF. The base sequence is TGCGCCAGCAGCTTGGGGGACAGGGGCTTTGGGTACGAGCAGTACTTC.